This T cell receptor (beta chain) originates from a study of neurological immune-mediated disorders. Broader study findings: No sharing of CDR3 amino acid sequences was observed among expanded clones across subjects, suggesting private repertoires in all groups. The most TCR clonal expansion was seen in HTLV-1-associated myelopathy, whereas the least was seen in multiple sclerosis, below the level in healthy controls.

cDNA synthesis was performed by 5'RACE with 10-nucleotide random UMIs. The yield of each sequencing run was over 170 million TCR-beta sequences from 15-18 subjects. TCRdb re-called the 5' RACE reads with MiXCR, one entry per CDR3 protein. The sample yields about 90,000 distinct CDR3 sequences, around 14% seen once. The table lists this clonotype with many counts. Its specificity is not known. Indicated time point: longitudinal time-point 2. Material for sequencing was PBMCs. The sequence was collected from a female donor with HTLV-1-associated myelopathy (HAM/TSP).

The CDR3 nucleotides read TGTGCCAGCAGCAGCCGGGACGTCCAAGAGACCCAGTACTTC. This codes for CASSSRDVQETQYF. The rearrangement joins TRBV11-2 to TRBJ2-5; D might be TRBD1 or TRBD2, each matching 5 bases. Deletions cut 5 bases from V and 1 base from J, with 11 bases between. The CDR3 extends over 14 amino acids. The germline V gene encodes CDR1 SGHAT and CDR2 FQNNGV.